Below, one TCR beta chain is given with its context. The sample belongs to a study of CD8 T cells in Susac syndrome. RNA amounts of roughly 0.45 to 1 ug underwent reverse transcription with random hexamers. MiXCR, applied by TCRdb to the immunoSEQ multiplex PCR reads, yields one record per CDR3 protein. Of a few hundred thousand distinct CDR3 sequences in the sample, about 91% were seen once. Negative isolation yielded the CD8+ and CD4+ T cells, while FACS enriched the TEMRA cells. The CDR3 contains 15 residues. The V and J ends lost 1 base and 3 bases, in that order; junction bases with no gene match: 4.

The clonotype was recovered from a human donor with multiple sclerosis. Sequencing was done on a sample of CD4+ T cells from PBMCs. V gene TRBV12-3 or TRBV12-4 combines with J gene TRBJ1-1, with 8 nucleotides matching TRBD1. The CDR3 region is CASSLEVQGDTEAFF. DNA of the CDR3: TGTGCCAGCAGTTTAGAGGTACAGGGGGACACTGAAGCTTTCTTT.